Shown below are 26 T cell receptor beta chains from a single sample sequenced in a study of cytomegalovirus exposure and HLA in healthy donors. The study ran its PCR with 60 Vbeta and 13 Jbeta primers. Assay used: immunoSEQ multiplex PCR; TCRdb lists only in-frame clones, some missing. Among under 200,000 clones listed, about 80% were seen once. Specimen: PBMCs. Receptor source: a man in his 60s in good health and CMV-seronegative.

This chain links TRBV19 with TRBJ1-3; a weak D match, TRBD1 (5 bases). CDR3 length equals 15 residues. Trimming removed 3 bases from V and 1 base from J, with 10 bases in between. CDR1 LNHDA and CDR2 SQIVND come from the germline V gene (reference sequence). CDR3 DNA: TGTGCCAGTAGTATTCGGTGGACATCTGGAAACACCATATATTTT. The encoded protein is CASSIRWTSGNTIYF.

This chain links TRBV27 with TRBJ2-7; 7 nucleotides align to TRBD2. Germline V CDR1 and CDR2: MNHEY, SMNVEV (reference sequence). With V trimmed by 6 bases and J by 4 bases, 9 bases remained unmatched. This CDR3 comprises 14 residues. The CDR3 DNA reads TGTGCCAGCAGCCGCTCGCGGGAGACTTACGAGCAGTACTTC. This translates into CASSRSRETYEQYF.

The V and J genes are TRBV5-1 and TRBJ1-5, with D maybe TRBD1 (5 bases). The CDR3 has 14 residues. Trimming removed 4 bases from V and 2 bases from J, with 10 bases in between. In germline, CDR1 is SGHRS, CDR2 YFSETQ. In DNA, the CDR3 is TGCGCCAGCAGCCCGTGGGGGGGCAATCAGCCCCAGCATTTT. Its translation is CASSPWGGNQPQHF.

There are a few counts of this clone. This chain connects TRBV11-1 to TRBJ1-1, with a possible D match to TRBD1 (6 bases). Germline V gene sequence: CDR1 SGHAT, CDR2 FQDESV (reference sequence). With 5 bases removed from V and 6 bases from J, the gap between germline ends came to 19 bases. The CDR3 length is 15 residues. DNA for the CDR3: TGTGCCAGCAGCGCAGGGGAGACAAGGATCCCTGAAGCTTTCTTT. Residues: CASSAGETRIPEAFF.

The rearrangement links TRBV10-3 to TRBJ2-5; TRBD2 matches at 10 bases. The CDR3 extends over 16 amino acids. The ends lost 10 bases at V and 2 bases at J; junction bases unmatched: 13. The germline V gene encodes CDR1 ENHRY and CDR2 SYGVKD. DNA for the CDR3: TGTGCCACCAGCGTGGTTGGGACTAGCGTACAAGAGACCCAGTACTTC. The encoded protein is CATSVVGTSVQETQYF.

This clone was found once. This chain uses TRBV5-1 with TRBJ1-5; 7 nucleotides match TRBD1. In germline, CDR1 is SGHRS, CDR2 YFSETQ. The CDR3 consists of 15 residues. The V gene end was trimmed by 0 bases and the J gene end by 3 bases; junction bases not matched to a gene: 3. The DNA for the CDR3 is TGCGCCAGCAGCTTGGAAACAGGGGACAATCAGCCCCAGCATTTT. It encodes CASSLETGDNQPQHF.

The rearrangement links TRBV10-3 to TRBJ1-1; D may be TRBD1 (6 bases). V was cut by 3 bases and J by 0 bases, with 11 bases left in between. This CDR3 is 15 amino acids long. Germline V CDR1 and CDR2: ENHRY, SYGVKD. The CDR3 protein is CAISEQGILNTEAFF. DNA of the CDR3: TGTGCCATCAGTGAACAGGGAATTTTGAACACTGAAGCTTTCTTT.

This chain connects TRBV25-1 to TRBJ2-7; TRBD2 matches at 7 bases. Germline V gene lookup returns CDR1 MGHDK and CDR2 SYGVNS. This CDR3 region has 13 residues. V lost 6 bases, J lost 6 bases, and 8 bases stayed unmatched. CDR3 sequence: CASRQREGSEQYF. For the CDR3, the DNA is TGTGCCAGCAGACAAAGGGAGGGGAGCGAGCAGTACTTC.

The V and J genes are TRBV25-1 and TRBJ2-3; 7 bases agree with TRBD2. CDR1 and CDR2 (germline): MGHDK, SYGVNS. The CDR3 contains 13 residues. Unmatched junction bases numbered 8, after V lost 8 bases and J lost 6 bases. In DNA form, the CDR3 reads TGTGCCAGCCGCTCCTCGGGAGGTGATACGCAGTATTTT. As protein: CASRSSGGDTQYF.

This rearrangement joins TRBV5-1 to TRBJ2-7; D might be TRBD1 (5 bases). The CDR3 is 14 amino acids. Trimming pared 0 bases from V and 3 bases from J, leaving 10 bases between. Germline-derived CDR1 and CDR2 are SGHRS and YFSETQ. CDR3 sequence (DNA): TGCGCCAGCAGCTTGGTCAGGGTGGGCTACGAGCAGTACTTC. Encoded protein: CASSLVRVGYEQYF.

The chain joins TRBV28 to TRBJ2-1, with 11 bases matching TRBD2. The ends lost 4 bases at V and 1 base at J; junction bases unmatched: 3. CDR3 length equals 16 residues. Germline CDR1 is MDHEN and CDR2 is SYDVKM. CDR3 residues: CASSWASGRSYNEQFF. The CDR3 nucleotides read TGTGCCAGCAGTTGGGCTAGCGGGAGGTCCTACAATGAGCAGTTCTTC.

There are a few counts of this clone. J is TRBJ2-5 and V is TRBV7-9; weak D call: TRBD1 (5 bases). The J call may be incorrect, as the DNA end agrees better with TRBJ2-7. This CDR3 is 13 amino acids long. CDR1 SEHNR and CDR2 FQNEAQ come from the germline V gene (reference sequence). The CDR3 region has the DNA TGTGCCAGCAGCCTAGGGGCTCGCCCCGAGCAGTACTTC. Its protein product is CASSLGARPEQYF.

The chain combines TRBV5-1 with TRBJ2-3, with D possibly TRBD1 on 8 matching bases. V was pared by 3 bases and J by 0 bases, with 35 bases between. Per the germline V gene, CDR1 is SGHRS and CDR2 is YFSETQ. The CDR3 runs 23 residues. The chain's CDR3 is CASSSPSTDRANRREYSTDTQYF. CDR3 sequence (DNA): TGCGCCAGCAGCTCCCCCTCTACGGACAGGGCGAATAGGCGGGAGTACAGCACAGATACGCAGTATTTT.

This clone was detected only once. V gene TRBV2 combines with J gene TRBJ2-7; D is possibly TRBD1 (5 bases). This CDR3 comprises 13 residues. Germline-derived CDR1 and CDR2 are SNHLY and FYNNEI. With 4 bases removed from V and 3 bases from J, the gap between germline ends came to 10 bases. CDR3 sequence reads: CASSGRASYEQYF. Here the CDR3 DNA reads TGTGCCAGCAGTGGCAGGGCGAGCTACGAGCAGTACTTC.

This chain uses TRBV19 with TRBJ1-3; D unclear. Trimming took 7 bases from V and 5 from J, leaving 18 bases between them. This CDR3 contains 15 residues. The V gene's germline CDR1 is LNHDA and CDR2 SQIVND (reference sequence). Written as DNA, the CDR3 is TGTGCCAGTACCCCGGAGGACGGACGGAGAAACACCATATATTTT. Encoded protein: CASTPEDGRRNTIYF.

This chain joins TRBV6-6 and TRBJ1-5, with TRBD1 matching over 7 bases. Germline V gene data show CDR1 as MNHNY and CDR2 as SVGAGI (reference sequence). V shed 0 bases, J shed 4 bases, and the junction held 3 bases outside the gene matches. The CDR3 covers 15 residues. The CDR3 spells CASSYSGQINQPQHF. The CDR3 region has the DNA TGTGCCAGCAGTTACTCGGGACAGATTAATCAGCCCCAGCATTTT.

This chain connects TRBV28 to TRBJ2-7; no firm D call. The CDR3 extends over 11 amino acids. CDR1 and CDR2 (germline): MDHEN, SYDVKM. V lost 3 bases, J lost 6 bases, and 6 bases lay in between. The CDR3 DNA reads as TGTGCCAGCAGTTTTAGAGCCGAGCAGTACTTC. Residues: CASSFRAEQYF.

This chain joins TRBV7-3 and TRBJ2-1; 11 bases match TRBD2. The length of the CDR3 is 19 residues. The germline gives CDR1 SGHTA, CDR2 FQGTGA. The junction had 17 bases not matched to a gene; V was cut back by 5 bases and J by 5 bases. As DNA, the CDR3 is TGTGCCAGCAGCCCGGTAGGGGTAGCGGGAGGGCCGGGGCACAATGAGCAGTTCTTC. The encoded protein is CASSPVGVAGGPGHNEQFF.

The V call is TRBV10-3, the J call TRBJ1-3, with D hard to call. V was trimmed by 4 bases and J by 3 bases, leaving 13 bases between them. CDR1 is ENHRY, CDR2 SYGVKD, per germline. The CDR3 has 15 amino acids. The CDR3 sequence is CAISVGPARGNTIYF. The CDR3 bases are TGTGCCATCAGTGTTGGGCCGGCTCGTGGAAACACCATATATTTT.

The CDR3 spells CASRPTGDSYEQYF. DNA of the CDR3: TGTGCCAGCAGACCGACAGGAGACTCCTACGAGCAGTACTTC. The rearrangement uses TRBV6-6 and TRBJ2-7; a possible D gene is TRBD1 (6 bases). Germline V gene lookup returns CDR1 MNHNY and CDR2 SVGAGI (reference sequence). V was cut by 6 bases and J by 0 bases, with 12 bases left in between. The length of the CDR3 is 14 residues.

This clone was observed once. Relative to the germline gene, one junction end is altered; a read error may explain this. J is TRBJ1-2 and V is TRBV5-6; TRBD1 matches at 7 bases. CDR3 length: 15 amino acids. Germline V CDR1 and CDR2: SGHDT, YYEEEE. The CDR3 spells CASSKGTVPNYGYPF. DNA for the CDR3: TGTGCCAGCAGCAAGGGGACAGTCCCTAACTATGGCTACCCCTTC.

This clone was detected a few times. The chain carries TRBV28 and TRBJ2-7, with TRBD1 identical over 7 bases. CDR3 size: 15 residues. Unmatched junction bases numbered 11, after V lost 5 bases and J lost 4 bases. CDR1 MDHEN and CDR2 SYDVKM come from the germline V gene. CDR3 residues: CASSRDRDSPYEQYF. The CDR3, as DNA: TGTGCCAGCAGTCGCGACCGGGACAGTCCTTACGAGCAGTACTTC.

The rearrangement links TRBV5-1 to TRBJ2-5, with unresolved D. The CDR3 spans 12 residues. V was cut by 4 bases and J by 3 bases, with 7 bases left in between. The germline CDR1 and CDR2 sequences are SGHRS and YFSETQ. The CDR3, as DNA: TGCGCCAGCAGCCGCGTAAAAGAGACCCAGTACTTC. Translating it yields CASSRVKETQYF.

This clone appeared a single time. V is TRBV20-1 and J is TRBJ2-3; TRBD2 is a possible D gene (5 bases). Trimming cost V 3 bases and J 9 bases, with 10 bases left between them. CDR1 is DFQATT, CDR2 SNEGSKA, per germline (reference sequence). This CDR3 spans 11 amino acids. The CDR3, as DNA: TGCAGTGCTAGTGTGGCGGGCACGCAGTATTTT. Translation gives CSASVAGTQYF.

This clone occurred a few times. V usage is TRBV5-1 and J usage is TRBJ1-3, with a tentative D call TRBD1 (6 bases). The CDR3 covers 15 residues. From germline, CDR1 is SGHRS and CDR2 YFSETQ. With 6 bases removed from V and 7 bases from J, the gap between germline ends came to 20 bases. CDR3 sequence: CASKVGLQGINTIYF. In nucleotides, the CDR3 is TGCGCCAGCAAGGTGGGGCTACAGGGTATCAACACCATATATTTT.

The V and J genes are TRBV28 and TRBJ2-3; the D is unclear. Looked up from germline, CDR1 is MDHEN and CDR2 is SYDVKM. The CDR3 is made up of 12 amino acids. Trimming shortened V by 5 bases and J by 11 bases, and 14 bases separated the two germline ends. In DNA form, the CDR3 reads TGTGCCAGCAGTCCCGGGTTTTATGGGCAGTATTTT. It translates to CASSPGFYGQYF.